The 15 T cell receptor beta chains listed next were all sequenced from one sample in a study of cytomegalovirus exposure and HLA in healthy donors. PCR used 60 Vbeta primers and 13 Jbeta primers. Method: immunoSEQ multiplex PCR; TCRdb's copy keeps in-frame clones and lacks some. The sample records some 200,000 clones, around three quarters being singletons. The specimen was PBMCs. These receptors all stem from a woman under 40 in good health and CMV-seronegative.

The V call is TRBV27, the J call TRBJ2-1, with a possible D match to TRBD2 (6 bases). V gave up 5 bases and J gave up 2 bases, with 19 bases separating them. Per germline, CDR1 MNHEY and CDR2 SMNVEV (reference sequence). The CDR3 is 17 amino acids. The CDR3 region has the DNA TGTGCCAGCAGTCCCAGGCCTATATTAGCGGCCTACAATGAGCAGTTCTTC. Protein sequence: CASSPRPILAAYNEQFF.

The chain employs TRBV4-1 and TRBJ2-2; weak D call: TRBD2 (5 bases). V was clipped by 3 bases and J by 4 bases, with 9 bases between them. This CDR3 is built from 14 residues. The germline V gene has CDR1 MGHRA and CDR2 YSYEKL. The CDR3 DNA reads as TGCGCCAGCAGCCACGCTACTAGCACCGGGGAGCTGTTTTTT. Amino acids: CASSHATSTGELFF.

This chain uses TRBV18 with TRBJ1-1; the match to TRBD1 covers 8 bases. This CDR3 comprises 15 residues. V was clipped by 3 bases and J by 1 base; unmatched bases: 4. The germline gives CDR1 KGHSH, CDR2 LQKENI. CDR3 sequence: CASSPRGLGNTEAFF. For the CDR3, the DNA is TGTGCCAGCTCACCCAGGGGGCTCGGGAACACTGAAGCTTTCTTT. Supplemented by reference TRBV18 and TRBJ1-1, the full variable domain reads NAGVMQNPRHLVRRRGQEARLRCSPMKGHSHVYWYRQLPEEGLKFMVYLQKENIIDESGMPKERFSAEFPKEGPSILRIQQVVRGDSAAYFCASSPRGLGNTEAFFGQGTRLTVV.

The rearrangement links TRBV5-6 to TRBJ2-7; possibly TRBD1 for D (5 bases). The V end lost 0 bases, the J end lost 2 bases, and 9 bases lay between the germline ends. CDR1 is SGHDT, CDR2 YYEEEE, per germline. The CDR3 consists of 14 residues. This chain's CDR3 is CASSLVETAYEQYF. In DNA, the CDR3 is TGTGCCAGCAGCTTGGTGGAGACAGCCTACGAGCAGTACTTC.

The chain employs TRBV5-1 and TRBJ2-3; TRBD1 is a possible D gene (7 bases). This CDR3 contains 20 residues. Germline CDR1 reads SGHRS; CDR2 reads YFSETQ. Trimming took off 1 base at V and 1 base at J, with 25 bases between the two ends. This chain's CDR3 is CASSLFFVGRKTGGTDTQYF. The CDR3 DNA reads as TGCGCCAGCAGCTTGTTCTTTGTGGGGAGGAAAACAGGGGGCACAGATACGCAGTATTTT.

The J gene is TRBJ1-1, the V gene TRBV18; D gene uncertain. V lost 1 base, J lost 1 base, and 10 bases lay in between. The germline CDR1 and CDR2 sequences are KGHSH and LQKENI. CDR3 length: 15 residues. Here the CDR3 reads CASSPREGPNTEAFF. DNA for the CDR3: TGTGCCAGCTCACCACGCGAGGGTCCGAACACTGAAGCTTTCTTT.

V gene TRBV4-2 combines with J gene TRBJ2-3; 7 bases fit TRBD2. The CDR3 has 16 residues. V lost 2 bases to trimming and J lost 4 bases; unmatched junction nucleotides: 9. Germline CDR1 is LGHNA and CDR2 is YNFKEQ. CDR3 amino acids: CASSQRAGVGADTQYF. CDR3 sequence (DNA): TGTGCCAGCAGCCAACGCGCGGGAGTGGGGGCAGATACGCAGTATTTT.

This chain connects TRBV27 to TRBJ1-1; no clear D gene. The CDR3 covers 14 residues. Germline CDR1 and CDR2: MNHEY and SMNVEV (reference sequence). V lost 5 bases, J lost 0 bases, and 10 bases lay in between. The DNA of the CDR3 is TGTGCCAGCAGTACAGACCTTCTGAACACTGAAGCTTTCTTT. Its protein is CASSTDLLNTEAFF.

V gene TRBV7-2 combines with J gene TRBJ1-1; 8 nucleotides line up with TRBD1. CDR1 and CDR2 from the germline V gene are SGHTA and FQGNSA. This CDR3 contains 15 residues. J lost 5 bases, V lost 2 bases, and 7 bases had no gene match. CDR3 amino acids: CASSLFDRGRTEAFF. CDR3 coding DNA: TGTGCCAGCAGCTTATTCGACAGGGGAAGGACTGAAGCTTTCTTT.

J is TRBJ1-6 and V is TRBV28; D remains ambiguous. The CDR3 spans 14 residues. Per germline, CDR1 MDHEN and CDR2 SYDVKM. The V end was cut by 7 bases, the J end by 6 bases, with 13 bases between. The CDR3, as DNA: TGTGCCAGCACCCCTTATCTAAGTAATTCACCCCTCCACTTT. Translated: CASTPYLSNSPLHF.

This chain joins TRBV19 and TRBJ1-5, with D perhaps matching TRBD1 (5 bases). V lost 10 bases, J lost 9 bases, and 19 bases lay in between. This CDR3 contains 13 residues. Germline CDR1 is LNHDA and CDR2 is SQIVND (reference sequence). For the CDR3, the DNA is TGTGCCACAAGTGGGGCAGGAATATGGCCCCAGCATTTT. Amino acid sequence: CATSGAGIWPQHF. Full variable domain (outside the CDR3, taken from reference TRBV19 and TRBJ1-5): DGGITQSPKYLFRKEGQNVTLSCEQNLNHDAMYWYRQDPGQGLRLIYYSQIVNDFQKGDIAEGYSVSREKKESFPLTVTSAQKNPTAFYLCATSGAGIWPQHFGDGTRLSIL.

The chain links TRBV18 to TRBJ2-7, with 9 bases lining up with TRBD2. V lost 6 bases to trimming and J lost 3 bases; unmatched junction nucleotides: 6. The CDR3 totals 14 residues. Germline lookup yields CDR1 KGHSH and CDR2 LQKENI. The CDR3 spells CASSPSGAGYEQYF. DNA for the CDR3: TGTGCCAGCTCGCCTAGCGGGGCTGGCTACGAGCAGTACTTC. Full variable domain (missing parts from reference TRBV18 and TRBJ2-7): NAGVMQNPRHLVRRRGQEARLRCSPMKGHSHVYWYRQLPEEGLKFMVYLQKENIIDESGMPKERFSAEFPKEGPSILRIQQVVRGDSAAYFCASSPSGAGYEQYFGPGTRLTVT.

There are a few counts of this clone. V is TRBV7-2 and J is TRBJ2-7; TRBD2 matches 14 bases. CDR1 SGHTA and CDR2 FQGNSA come from the germline V gene. The V segment lost 6 bases and the J segment 3 bases; nucleotides outside the gene matches: 4. CDR3 length: 15 amino acids. The CDR3 sequence is CASRTGLAGVYEQYF. CDR3 coding DNA: TGTGCCAGCAGAACGGGACTAGCGGGGGTCTACGAGCAGTACTTC.

The CDR3 reads CASTRGSDYNEQFF. In DNA form, the CDR3 reads TGTGCCAGTACCCGCGGGAGCGACTACAATGAGCAGTTCTTC. The rearrangement links TRBV19 to TRBJ2-1; TRBD2 agrees at 7 bases. Looked up from germline, CDR1 is LNHDA and CDR2 is SQIVND (reference sequence). The CDR3 has 14 residues. V was clipped by 7 bases and J by 3 bases; unmatched bases: 6.

The rearrangement uses TRBV11-2 and TRBJ2-2; D not resolved. The CDR3 length is 16 residues. V lost 5 bases and J 2 bases, leaving 15 bases between the germline ends. Germline V gene lookup returns CDR1 SGHAT and CDR2 FQNNGV. CDR3 in DNA: TGTGCCAGCAGCCCCCGTTTTGGCCCAAACACCGGGGAGCTGTTTTTT. Amino acid sequence: CASSPRFGPNTGELFF.